This entry is about one T cell receptor (beta chain). The source of the sample is a study of shared clonotypes between healthy human individuals. Genomic DNA per cell subset filled all wells of several immunoSEQ plates. Repertoires were generated with immunoSEQ multiplex PCR, while TCRdb's copy carries only in-frame clones and drops some. The data hold about 980,000 clones, with 70% to 85% observed a single time. The CDR3 sequence is 15 residues long. Germline CDR1 and CDR2: SEHNR and FQNEAQ (reference sequence). V shed 6 bases and J shed 4 bases, with 18 bases lying between them. The chain carries TRBV7-9 and TRBJ2-5, with D perhaps given as TRBD1 or TRBD2 (5 bases each). The sequence was collected from a man between 18 and 35 years old in good health. The sample comprised memory CD4+ T cells sorted from blood. Sample subset: CD45RA-negative fraction. The CDR3: CASSYAGTSGETQYF. The CDR3 nucleotides read TGTGCCAGCAGTTACGCCGGGACCTCCGGAGAGACCCAGTACTTC.